This record covers a single T cell receptor (beta chain). Antigen unknown. The entry originates in a study of OX40 agonist ivuxolimab in advanced cancers. TCRdb's table, derived via immunoSEQ multiplex PCR, lists solely in-frame clones and lacks some. The repertoire consists of approximately 42,000 clones, with approximately 78% occurring once and the leading ten covering around 2.5%. Study observations and caveats: Expansion of clones was among the lowest in partial responders at 0.1-3.0 mg/kg. Compared with CD4+, CD8+ T cells on average had more expanded clones.

With 0 bases removed from V and 4 bases from J, the gap between germline ends came to 9 bases. The CDR3 extends over 15 amino acids. CDR1 and CDR2 (germline): LGHNA, YNFKEQ. The specimen was CD4+ or CD8+ T cells sorted from blood, collected in a trial of the OX40 agonist ivuxolimab. The sequence was obtained from an adult with an advanced solid tumor such as melanoma, head and neck, liver or kidney cancer. The V gene is TRBV4-2, the J gene TRBJ1-4, with TRBD1 as a possible D gene (5 bases). DNA of the CDR3: TGTGCCAGCAGCCAAGACACAGGTCGTAATGAAAAACTGTTTTTT. Translated: CASSQDTGRNEKLFF.